This TCR beta chain was documented in a study of T cells in Graves' hyperthyroidism and ophthalmopathy. Overall study context: The blood sample was taken at first diagnosis, before treatment began.

TCR beta CDR3 regions were amplified from RNA. RT-PCR in the first round (using the HTBI primer set) targeted the TCR CDR3. TCRdb reprocessed the multiplex PCR reads with MiXCR, giving one entry per CDR3 protein. The sample includes a few hundred thousand distinct CDR3 sequences, around 13% of them seen just once. Newly diagnosed hyperthyroidism, duration under 2 months, in patients aged 18 to 65. Exclusion of a patient resulted from uncontrolled infection, other autoimmune disease, pregnancy or lactation. Fresh peripheral blood, more than 8 ml of it, supplied the PBMCs. Per the germline V gene, CDR1 is MGHRA and CDR2 is YSYEKL. The CDR3 spans 21 residues. V gave up 0 bases and J gave up 4 bases; unmatched junction bases: 23.

The clonotype comes from a woman aged 18-30 years with Graves' hyperthyroidism. The chain combines TRBV4-1 with TRBJ2-7; 8 bases fit TRBD2. The specimen was blood. The CDR3 nucleotides read TGCGCCAGCAGCCAAGATCGGGCTAGCGGGTTTTTGAATATTCGCGGTTACGAGCAGTACTTC. Residues: CASSQDRASGFLNIRGYEQYF.